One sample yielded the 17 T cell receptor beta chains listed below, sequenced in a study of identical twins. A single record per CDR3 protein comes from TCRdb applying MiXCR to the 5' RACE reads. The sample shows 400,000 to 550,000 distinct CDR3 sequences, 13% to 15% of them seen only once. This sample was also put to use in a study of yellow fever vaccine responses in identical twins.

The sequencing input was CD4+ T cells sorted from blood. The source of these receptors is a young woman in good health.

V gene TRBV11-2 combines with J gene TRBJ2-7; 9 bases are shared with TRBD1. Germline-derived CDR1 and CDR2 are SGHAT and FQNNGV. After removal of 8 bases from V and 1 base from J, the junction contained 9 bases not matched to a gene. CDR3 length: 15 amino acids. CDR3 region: CASQDRDRVSYEQYF. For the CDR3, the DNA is TGTGCCAGCCAGGACCGGGACAGGGTGTCCTACGAGCAGTACTTC.

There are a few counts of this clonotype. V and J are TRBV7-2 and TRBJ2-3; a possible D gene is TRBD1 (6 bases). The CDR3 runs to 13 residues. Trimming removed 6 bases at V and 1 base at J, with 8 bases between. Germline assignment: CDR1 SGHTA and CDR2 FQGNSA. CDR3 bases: TGTGCCAGCAGGTGGACAGGCACAGATACGCAGTATTTT. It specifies CASRWTGTDTQYF.

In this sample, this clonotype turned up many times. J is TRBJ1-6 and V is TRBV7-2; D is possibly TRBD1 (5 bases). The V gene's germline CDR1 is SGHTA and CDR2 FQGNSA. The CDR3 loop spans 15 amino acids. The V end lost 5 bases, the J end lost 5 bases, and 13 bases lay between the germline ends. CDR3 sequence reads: CASSPQAGHNSPLHF. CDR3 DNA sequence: TGTGCCAGCAGCCCCCAGGCAGGGCATAATTCACCCCTCCACTTT. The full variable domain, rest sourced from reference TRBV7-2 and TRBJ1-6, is GAGVSQSPSNKVTEKGKDVELRCDPISGHTALYWYRQSLGQGLEFLIYFQGNSAPDKSGLPSDRFSAERTGGSVSTLTIQRTQQEDSAVYLCASSPQAGHNSPLHFGNGTRLTVT.

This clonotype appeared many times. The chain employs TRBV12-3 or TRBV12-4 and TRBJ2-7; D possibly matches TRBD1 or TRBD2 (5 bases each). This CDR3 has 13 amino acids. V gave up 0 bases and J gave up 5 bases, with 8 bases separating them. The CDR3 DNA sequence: TGTGCCAGCAGTTTAGCTTTGGGACACGAGCAGTACTTC. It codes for CASSLALGHEQYF.

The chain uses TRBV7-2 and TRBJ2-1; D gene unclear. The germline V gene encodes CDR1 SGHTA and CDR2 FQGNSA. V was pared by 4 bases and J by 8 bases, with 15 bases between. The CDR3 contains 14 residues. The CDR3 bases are TGTGCCAGCAGCTCAAGGACCATCAAGGATGAGCAGTTCTTC. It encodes CASSSRTIKDEQFF.

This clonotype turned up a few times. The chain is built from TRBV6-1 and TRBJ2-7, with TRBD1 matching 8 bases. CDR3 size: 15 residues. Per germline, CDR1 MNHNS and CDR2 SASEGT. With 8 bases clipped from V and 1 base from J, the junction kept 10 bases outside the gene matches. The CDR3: CASHEQGASSYEQYF. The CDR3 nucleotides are TGTGCCAGCCACGAGCAGGGGGCTTCTTCCTACGAGCAGTACTTC.

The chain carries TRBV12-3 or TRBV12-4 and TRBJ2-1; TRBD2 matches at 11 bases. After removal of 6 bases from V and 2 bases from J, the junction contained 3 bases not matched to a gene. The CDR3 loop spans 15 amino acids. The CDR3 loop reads CASSRLAGTYNEQFF. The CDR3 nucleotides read TGTGCCAGCAGCCGACTAGCGGGGACCTACAATGAGCAGTTCTTC.

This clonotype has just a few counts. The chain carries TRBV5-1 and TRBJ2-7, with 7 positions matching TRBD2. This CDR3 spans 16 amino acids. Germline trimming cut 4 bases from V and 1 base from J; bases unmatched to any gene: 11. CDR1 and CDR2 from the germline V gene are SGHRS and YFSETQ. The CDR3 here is CASSRVGAGVSYEQYF. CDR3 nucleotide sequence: TGCGCCAGCAGCAGGGTAGGCGCGGGGGTTTCCTACGAGCAGTACTTC.

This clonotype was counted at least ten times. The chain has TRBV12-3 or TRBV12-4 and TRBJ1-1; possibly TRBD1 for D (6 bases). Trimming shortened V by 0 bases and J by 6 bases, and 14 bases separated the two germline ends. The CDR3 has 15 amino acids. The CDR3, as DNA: TGTGCCAGCAGTTTAGCGGGTAGCAGGGGACCTGAAGCTTTCTTT. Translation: CASSLAGSRGPEAFF.

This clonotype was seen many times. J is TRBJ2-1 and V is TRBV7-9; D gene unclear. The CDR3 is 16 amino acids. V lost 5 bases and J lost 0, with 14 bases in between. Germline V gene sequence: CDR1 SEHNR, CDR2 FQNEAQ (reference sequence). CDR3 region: CASSPKTLSSYNEQFF. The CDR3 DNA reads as TGTGCCAGCAGCCCTAAGACTCTGAGCTCCTACAATGAGCAGTTCTTC.

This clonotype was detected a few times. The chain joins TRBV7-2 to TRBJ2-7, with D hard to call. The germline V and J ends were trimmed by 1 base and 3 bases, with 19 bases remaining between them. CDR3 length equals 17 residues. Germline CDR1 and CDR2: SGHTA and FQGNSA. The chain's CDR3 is CASSLGSAGTLIYEQYF. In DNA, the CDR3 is TGTGCCAGCAGCTTAGGTTCCGCAGGAACACTTATCTACGAGCAGTACTTC.

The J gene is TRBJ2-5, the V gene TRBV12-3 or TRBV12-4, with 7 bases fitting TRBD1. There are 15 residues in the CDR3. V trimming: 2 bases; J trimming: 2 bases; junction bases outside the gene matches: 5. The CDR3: CASSLPGQLQETQYF. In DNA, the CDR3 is TGTGCCAGCAGTTTACCGGGACAGCTACAAGAGACCCAGTACTTC.

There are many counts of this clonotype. Written as DNA, the CDR3 is TGCGCCAGCAGCTTGAACTATCCCCACTCCTACAATGAGCAGTTCTTC. It translates to CASSLNYPHSYNEQFF. The chain is built from TRBV5-1 and TRBJ2-1; D call uncertain. The CDR3 extends over 16 amino acids. From germline, CDR1 is SGHRS and CDR2 YFSETQ. Trimming left V 1 base short and J 0 bases short, with 11 bases between.

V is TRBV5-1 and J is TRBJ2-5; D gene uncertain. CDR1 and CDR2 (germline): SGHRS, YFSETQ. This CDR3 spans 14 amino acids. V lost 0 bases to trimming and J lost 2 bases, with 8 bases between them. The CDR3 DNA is TGCGCCAGCAGCTTGGTCTTTGGGCAAGAGACCCAGTACTTC. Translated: CASSLVFGQETQYF.

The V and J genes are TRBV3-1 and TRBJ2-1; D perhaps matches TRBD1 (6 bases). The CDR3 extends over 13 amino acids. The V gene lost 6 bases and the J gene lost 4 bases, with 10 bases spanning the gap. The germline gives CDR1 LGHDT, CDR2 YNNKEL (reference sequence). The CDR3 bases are TGTGCCAGCAGGCTAGGGACATACAATGAGCAGTTCTTC. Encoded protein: CASRLGTYNEQFF.

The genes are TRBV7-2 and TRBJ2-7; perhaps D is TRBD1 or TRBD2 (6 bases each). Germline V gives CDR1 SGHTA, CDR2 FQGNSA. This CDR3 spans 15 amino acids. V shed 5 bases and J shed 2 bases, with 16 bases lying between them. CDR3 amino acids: CASSLDYGTPYEQYF. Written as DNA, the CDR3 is TGTGCCAGCAGCCTGGACTACGGGACACCCTACGAGCAGTACTTC.

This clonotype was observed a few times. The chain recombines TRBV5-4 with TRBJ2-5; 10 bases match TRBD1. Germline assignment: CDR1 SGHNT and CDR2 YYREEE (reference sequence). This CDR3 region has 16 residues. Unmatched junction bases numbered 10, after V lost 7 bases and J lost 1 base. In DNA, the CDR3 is TGTGCCAGCGGGGCGGGACAGGGGAAAAGCCAAGAGACCCAGTACTTC. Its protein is CASGAGQGKSQETQYF.